This TCR beta chain was identified in a study of identical twins. Each CDR3 protein gets one entry after TCRdb re-called the 5' RACE reads with MiXCR. The data hold hundreds of thousands of distinct CDR3 sequences, with 9.5% observed a single time. Germline CDR1 and CDR2: SGHNT and YENEEA. The CDR3 is made up of 15 amino acids. V trimming: 6 bases; J trimming: 3 bases; junction bases outside the gene matches: 10. This same sample was also part of a study on yellow fever vaccine responses in identical twins.

The sequencing sample was made of CD8+ T cells sorted from blood. The rearrangement links TRBV11-3 to TRBJ2-7, with 8 bases identical to TRBD2. This TCR was recovered from a woman under 30 in good health. The CDR3 region is CASSQGTRDNYEQYF. In DNA form, the CDR3 reads TGTGCCAGCAGTCAAGGGACTAGAGACAACTACGAGCAGTACTTC.